A single sample gave rise to the 30 T cell receptor beta chains below, sequenced in a study of T cell responses to AZD1222 COVID-19 vaccine. Profiling relied on immunoSEQ multiplex PCR, and the TCRdb table lists in-frame clones only, not all of them. The data hold about 86,000 clones, with almost 90% observed a single time. This material consisted of peripheral blood, taken 28 days after the second AZD1222 dose. The receptors come from an adult who received the AZD1222 COVID-19 vaccine.

The rearrangement links TRBV21-1 to TRBJ1-2; TRBD1 was called by the table and not checked on the DNA. TRBV21-1 is described as a pseudogene. This CDR3 has 16 amino acids. The CDR3 here is CASSKSANRSYYGYTF. The DNA of the CDR3 is TGTGCCAGCAGCAAAAGCGCTAACAGGTCTTACTATGGCTACACCTTC.

The CDR3 bases are TGTGCCAGCAGTGATCCTGGGGGCGGCTACGGGGATACGCAGTATTTT. It encodes CASSDPGGGYGDTQYF. The chain joins TRBV2 to TRBJ2-3, with a possible D match to TRBD1 (6 bases). Germline loops: CDR1 SNHLY, CDR2 FYNNEI. Trimming removed 3 bases from V and 6 bases from J, with 19 bases in between. This CDR3 is 16 amino acids long.

The chain combines TRBV13 with TRBJ2-1; 10 bases agree with TRBD2. J was trimmed by 5 bases and V by 4 bases; bases with no gene match: 8. The CDR3 has 16 amino acids. The germline CDR1 and CDR2 sequences are PRHDT and FYEKMQ (reference sequence). In DNA form, the CDR3 reads TGTGCCAGCAGCTGGACTAGCGGCCCTCTACACAATGAGCAGTTCTTC. Its translation is CASSWTSGPLHNEQFF.

The gene calls are TRBV24-1 and TRBJ2-5; 11 positions match TRBD1. With V trimmed by 3 bases and J by 2 bases, 4 bases remained unmatched. The CDR3 is made up of 16 amino acids. The germline CDR1 and CDR2 sequences are KGHDR and SFDVKD. DNA of the CDR3: TGTGCCACCAGTGATCCCGGGACAGGGGGTCAAGAGACCCAGTACTTC. Its translation is CATSDPGTGGQETQYF.

This chain links TRBV5-3 with TRBJ2-1; D is ambiguous. TRBV5-3 qualifies as an ORF whose function is uncertain. Trimming took 3 bases from V and 5 from J, leaving 9 bases between them. The CDR3 totals 13 residues. CDR3 sequence reads: CARSSIAHNEQFF. CDR3 nucleotides: TGTGCCAGAAGCTCTATAGCCCACAATGAGCAGTTCTTC.

This clone was found a few times. The chain has TRBV6-5 and TRBJ1-5, with D unclear. The CDR3 length is 13 residues. Per germline, CDR1 MNHEY and CDR2 SVGAGI. With 6 bases removed from V and 7 bases from J, the gap between germline ends came to 13 bases. CDR3 sequence: CASRLDVLQPQHF. DNA for the CDR3: TGTGCCAGCAGATTGGACGTTTTGCAGCCCCAGCATTTT.

The chain combines TRBV9 with TRBJ1-1; maybe TRBD1 (5 bases). Trimming cost V 4 bases and J 8 bases, with 12 bases left between them. CDR3 size: 12 residues. CDR1 is SGDLS and CDR2 is YYNGEE in the germline V gene. CDR3 sequence: CASSPGGVEAFF. The CDR3 DNA sequence: TGTGCCAGCAGCCCCGGGGGGGTGGAAGCTTTCTTT.

CDR3 residues: CASSLGVGVSTEAFF. CDR3 DNA sequence: TGTGCCAGCAGCTTAGGGGTCGGTGTCAGTACTGAAGCTTTCTTT. The chain uses TRBV7-2 and TRBJ1-1, with D unresolved. Trimming stripped 1 base from V and 5 bases from J, with 14 bases between. The CDR3 spans 15 residues. Germline CDR1 SGHTA, CDR2 FQGNSA.

The chain recombines TRBV7-9 with TRBJ2-7; a possible D gene is TRBD2 (6 bases). This CDR3 spans 16 amino acids. V was cut by 5 bases and J by 0 bases, with 17 bases left in between. Germline CDR1 is SEHNR and CDR2 is FQNEAQ (reference sequence). CDR3 sequence (DNA): TGTGCCAGCAGCCCGGGCGGGGTAGCGGCCTCCTACGAGCAGTACTTC. Amino acid sequence: CASSPGGVAASYEQYF. Based on the CDR3 plus reference TRBV7-9 and TRBJ2-7, the full variable domain is DTGVSQNPRHKITKRGQNVTFRCDPISEHNRLYWYRQTLGQGPEFLTYFQNEAQLEKSRLLSDRFSAERPKGSFSTLEIQRTEQGDSAMYLCASSPGGVAASYEQYFGPGTRLTVT.

J is TRBJ2-2 and V is TRBV24-1; weak D call: TRBD1 (5 bases). The germline V and J ends were trimmed by 4 bases and 1 base, with 12 bases remaining between them. Germline-derived CDR1 and CDR2 are KGHDR and SFDVKD. The CDR3 is 16 amino acids. DNA for the CDR3: TGTGCCACCAGTGAAAGGGGCTTAGGGAACACCGGGGAGCTGTTTTTT. Translation: CATSERGLGNTGELFF.

The chain joins TRBV15 to TRBJ2-1, with a weak D call TRBD1 (5 bases). Germline CDR1 is LNHNV and CDR2 is YYDKDF (reference sequence). CDR3 size: 14 residues. The V gene lost 3 bases and the J gene lost 9 bases, with 15 bases spanning the gap. The CDR3 here is CATSRLEQVREQFF. CDR3 sequence (DNA): TGTGCCACCAGCAGGCTCGAACAGGTTCGTGAGCAGTTCTTC.

This clone was recorded at least ten times. The V and J genes are TRBV6-1 and TRBJ1-5, with D maybe TRBD1 (5 bases). Germline V gene sequence: CDR1 MNHNS, CDR2 SASEGT. V dropped 3 bases and J dropped 4 bases, with 7 bases sitting between them. CDR3 length: 13 residues. DNA for the CDR3: TGTGCCAGCAGTGACAGGGAAAATCAGCCCCAGCATTTT. This translates into CASSDRENQPQHF.

This chain joins TRBV19 and TRBJ1-2; TRBD1 aligns across 7 bases. CDR1 is LNHDA and CDR2 is SQIVND in the germline V gene (reference sequence). The CDR3 consists of 13 residues. V shed 6 bases and J 4 bases; nucleotides not matched to a gene: 5. The CDR3 region is CASSQGQTYGYTF. CDR3 bases: TGTGCCAGTAGCCAGGGACAGACCTATGGCTACACCTTC.

As DNA, the CDR3 is TGCGCCAGCGGCGGGACGACCACCGGGGAGCTGTTTTTT. Its protein is CASGGTTTGELFF. The chain recombines TRBV5-1 with TRBJ2-2, with D possibly being TRBD2 (6 bases). Deletions cut 7 bases from V and 4 bases from J, with 11 bases between. CDR3 size: 13 residues. Germline-derived CDR1 and CDR2 are SGHRS and YFSETQ.

The chain links TRBV10-3 to TRBJ2-2; D unclear. CDR1 ENHRY and CDR2 SYGVKD come from the germline V gene. The CDR3 is made up of 14 amino acids. The V end was cut by 2 bases, the J end by 1 base, with 5 bases between. Here the CDR3 reads CAISEGENTGELFF. The DNA for the CDR3 is TGTGCCATCAGTGAGGGGGAGAACACCGGGGAGCTGTTTTTT.

V and J are TRBV11-3 and TRBJ2-3; D remains ambiguous. CDR1 is SGHNT, CDR2 YENEEA, per germline. V was trimmed by 5 bases and J by 1 base, leaving 4 bases between them. The length of the CDR3 is 12 residues. CDR3 protein: CASSTRTDTQYF. In DNA, the CDR3 is TGTGCCAGCAGCACCCGCACAGATACGCAGTATTTT.

V gene TRBV6-2 or TRBV6-3 combines with J gene TRBJ1-2, with D uncertain. CDR3 size: 12 residues. Germline V CDR1 and CDR2: MNHEY, SVGEGT. V shed 2 bases and J shed 6 bases, with 7 bases lying between them. The CDR3 sequence: CASSYGANGYTF. Here the CDR3 DNA reads TGTGCCAGCAGTTACGGTGCCAATGGCTACACCTTC.

The gene calls are TRBV7-3 and TRBJ1-2, with D possibly being TRBD1 (5 bases). The germline V gene encodes CDR1 SGHTA and CDR2 FQGTGA. The CDR3 spans 13 residues. Trimming removed 5 bases from V and 7 bases from J, with 14 bases in between. The CDR3 DNA reads as TGTGCCAGCAGCATTACGACAGTGTTTGGCTACACCTTC. Its protein is CASSITTVFGYTF.

This chain connects TRBV28 to TRBJ1-1; the D gene is possibly TRBD1 (5 bases). The V end was cut by 7 bases, the J end by 1 base, with 13 bases between. CDR1 is MDHEN, CDR2 SYDVKM, per germline. This CDR3 has 14 residues. The CDR3 DNA reads TGTGCCAGCAATAAAGGGGCGGGGAACACTGAAGCTTTCTTT. It encodes CASNKGAGNTEAFF.

This chain joins TRBV7-8 and TRBJ2-5, with unresolved D. This CDR3 has 16 residues. Trimming shortened V by 2 bases and J by 1 base, and 14 bases separated the two germline ends. Germline-derived CDR1 and CDR2 are SGHVS and FQNEAQ. The CDR3 spells CASSLRRQPLQETQYF. CDR3 nucleotides: TGTGCCAGCAGCTTAAGAAGGCAGCCCCTCCAAGAGACCCAGTACTTC.

The J gene is TRBJ1-6, the V gene TRBV10-3; D call uncertain. The CDR3 contains 13 residues. The V gene's germline CDR1 is ENHRY and CDR2 SYGVKD. V lost 4 bases to trimming and J lost 6 bases, with 7 bases between them. The CDR3 reads CAISAQTNSPLHF. The CDR3 nucleotides are TGTGCCATCAGTGCTCAGACTAATTCACCCCTCCACTTT.

The genes are TRBV2 and TRBJ2-5; D might be TRBD1 or TRBD2, each matching 5 bases. Germline V gene data show CDR1 as SNHLY and CDR2 as FYNNEI. The CDR3 is 15 residues long. V lost 7 bases to trimming and J lost 1 base, with 16 bases between them. The CDR3 DNA reads TGTGCCAGCAACAAATACGATGGGACCCAAGAGACCCAGTACTTC. Amino acids: CASNKYDGTQETQYF.

The chain couples TRBV7-2 to TRBJ2-1; 7 bases are a match to TRBD2. This CDR3 has 15 amino acids. V trimming: 7 bases; J trimming: 0 bases; junction bases outside the gene matches: 6. The germline CDR1 and CDR2 sequences are SGHTA and FQGNSA. The CDR3 coding sequence is TGTGCCAGCACCCGGGACTACACCTCCTACAATGAGCAGTTCTTC. Its protein product is CASTRDYTSYNEQFF.

This rearrangement joins TRBV4-1 to TRBJ1-3; D remains ambiguous. Germline CDR1 and CDR2: MGHRA and YSYEKL. Trimming took 1 base from V and 0 from J, leaving 7 bases between them. This CDR3 has 15 amino acids. The CDR3 reads CASSQGQISGNTIYF. CDR3 in DNA: TGCGCCAGCAGCCAAGGTCAGATCTCTGGAAACACCATATATTTT.

This chain uses TRBV6-2 or TRBV6-3 with TRBJ2-3; 7 bases are a match to TRBD2. Germline values: CDR1 MNHEY, CDR2 SVGEGT. The CDR3 is made up of 18 amino acids. V shed 2 bases, J shed 1 base, and the junction held 12 bases outside the gene matches. The CDR3 DNA reads as TGTGCCAGCAGTTACCGGGCGGGAGAGGCCGCCGGCACAGATACGCAGTATTTT. Translating it yields CASSYRAGEAAGTDTQYF.

The chain joins TRBV27 to TRBJ2-2; no definite D call. The CDR3 sequence is 13 residues long. Germline CDR1 MNHEY, CDR2 SMNVEV (reference sequence). Between the trimmed V and J ends, which lost 7 bases and 0 bases, there was a span of 6 bases. CDR3 in amino acids: CASTTANTGELFF. The CDR3 DNA sequence: TGTGCCAGCACTACAGCGAACACCGGGGAGCTGTTTTTT.

This clone was seen only once. The J gene is TRBJ1-2, the V gene TRBV4-1; no reliable D call. Germline V gives CDR1 MGHRA, CDR2 YSYEKL. This CDR3 has 15 amino acids. V was shortened by 0 bases and J by 4 bases, with 12 bases between the two germline ends. The CDR3: CASSQDLPEGYGYTF. The CDR3, as DNA: TGCGCCAGCAGCCAAGATCTCCCGGAGGGCTATGGCTACACCTTC.

The V and J genes are TRBV5-1 and TRBJ1-4; 7 positions match TRBD1. Germline CDR1 and CDR2: SGHRS and YFSETQ. The CDR3 sequence is 15 residues long. V trimming: 4 bases; J trimming: 5 bases; junction bases outside the gene matches: 8. In DNA form, the CDR3 reads TGCGCCAGCAGCACCGAACAGGGGCACAATGAAAAACTGTTTTTT. It is translated as CASSTEQGHNEKLFF.

V and J are TRBV15 and TRBJ1-3; the D is unclear. The germline gives CDR1 LNHNV, CDR2 YYDKDF (reference sequence). The germline V and J ends were trimmed by 0 bases and 4 bases, with 1 base remaining between them. This CDR3 contains 12 residues. CDR3: CATSRDGNTIYF. CDR3 DNA: TGTGCCACCAGCAGAGACGGAAACACCATATATTTT.

The genes are TRBV6-4 and TRBJ2-7, with D hard to call. The CDR3 length is 15 residues. In germline, CDR1 is MRHNA, CDR2 SNTAGT. V was cut by 6 bases and J by 1 base, with 16 bases left in between. The CDR3 DNA is TGTGCCAGCAGGGCCCTTCAAGACGCTTCCTACGAGCAGTACTTC. Amino acids: CASRALQDASYEQYF.